One sample yielded the 20 T cell receptor beta chains listed below, sequenced in a study of cytomegalovirus exposure and HLA in healthy donors. Vbeta (60) and Jbeta (13) primers were used in the PCR. Profiling relied on immunoSEQ multiplex PCR, and the TCRdb table lists in-frame clones only, not all of them. The top ten hold roughly 4.5% of the sample, which has around 150,000 clones, roughly 87% seen once. Sequencing was performed on PBMCs. These receptors were taken from a man between 45 and 60 years old in good health and CMV-seropositive.

A single count supports this clone. The rearrangement links TRBV12-5 to TRBJ1-5; 8 bases are shared with TRBD1. The CDR3 covers 16 residues. V lost 2 bases and J lost 7; bases outside the gene matches: 10. CDR1 is LGHNT and CDR2 is FRNRAP in the germline V gene. CDR3 coding DNA: TGTGCTAGTGGTTTGTCCGGACAGGGAAGGCGGCAGCCCCAGCATTTT. It yields the protein CASGLSGQGRRQPQHF.

V gene TRBV4-1 combines with J gene TRBJ2-7, with 7 bases that match TRBD2. This CDR3 spans 14 amino acids. V was pared by 0 bases and J by 2 bases, with 1 base of the junction left unmatched. Germline V gene sequence: CDR1 MGHRA, CDR2 YSYEKL. The CDR3 sequence: CASSQDGGAYEQYF. CDR3 coding DNA: TGCGCCAGCAGCCAAGATGGGGGGGCCTACGAGCAGTACTTC.

V and J are TRBV9 and TRBJ2-1; D perhaps matches TRBD1 (6 bases). This CDR3 contains 17 residues. With 3 bases removed from V and 1 base from J, the gap between germline ends came to 17 bases. Germline V gene data show CDR1 as SGDLS and CDR2 as YYNGEE. CDR3 nucleotide sequence: TGTGCCAGCAGCGCTCCCCCCGACAGGACTTCCTACAATGAGCAGTTCTTC. Its protein is CASSAPPDRTSYNEQFF.

This rearrangement joins TRBV19 to TRBJ1-5; 8 bases fit TRBD1. Germline lookup yields CDR1 LNHDA and CDR2 SQIVND (reference sequence). This CDR3 spans 16 amino acids. The trim removed 4 bases at V and 2 bases at J, leaving 7 bases unmatched. As DNA, the CDR3 is TGTGCCAGTAGTAGTACCGGACAGGGCGGCAATCAGCCCCAGCATTTT. This codes for CASSSTGQGGNQPQHF.

The rearrangement links TRBV6-1 to TRBJ2-2, with 8 bases fitting TRBD2. Per the germline V gene, CDR1 is MNHNS and CDR2 is SASEGT. CDR3 length: 18 amino acids. J gave up 0 bases and V 4 bases, and 10 bases lay outside the gene matches. For the CDR3, the DNA is TGTGCCAGCAGTGGCACGGGGTCGGGGGGGCCGAACACCGGGGAGCTGTTTTTT. Translating gives CASSGTGSGGPNTGELFF.

The chain has TRBV7-9 and TRBJ2-5, with D possibly TRBD1 on 6 matching bases. With the DNA end fitting TRBJ2-7 better, the J assignment may be wrong. Germline V gene sequence: CDR1 SEHNR, CDR2 FQNEAQ (reference sequence). CDR3 length equals 16 residues. CDR3 residues: CASSFTTGLPTYEQYF. The CDR3 bases are TGTGCCAGCAGCTTCACTACAGGGCTGCCGACGTACGAGCAGTACTTC.

The chain is built from TRBV6-5 and TRBJ2-5; possibly TRBD2 for D (5 bases). The CDR3 has 14 residues. The V end lost 8 bases, the J end lost 4 bases, and 17 bases lay between the germline ends. CDR1 and CDR2 from the germline V gene are MNHEY and SVGAGI. The CDR3 DNA is TGTGCCAGCGAGGGCAGGAGAGGGTCAGAGACCCAGTACTTC. It is translated as CASEGRRGSETQYF.

J is TRBJ2-6 and V is TRBV18, with TRBD2 as a possible D gene (5 bases). CDR3 length: 14 amino acids. Germline loops: CDR1 KGHSH, CDR2 LQKENI. Trimming took 6 bases from V and 2 from J, leaving 8 bases between them. CDR3 sequence reads: CASSEGTGANVLTF. The CDR3, as DNA: TGTGCCAGCTCCGAGGGAACTGGGGCCAACGTCCTGACTTTC.

This chain joins TRBV30 and TRBJ1-2, with D possibly being TRBD1 (5 bases). V lost 2 bases and J 2 bases, leaving 12 bases between the germline ends. The germline gives CDR1 GTSNPN, CDR2 SVGIG (reference sequence). The length of the CDR3 is 14 residues. DNA for the CDR3: TGTGCCTGGAGTAAAAGGGGAACGAACTATGGCTACACCTTC. The encoded protein is CAWSKRGTNYGYTF.

J is TRBJ1-6 and V is TRBV6-5, with TRBD1 identical over 7 bases. CDR3 length: 15 residues. V was pared by 6 bases and J by 7 bases, with 9 bases of the junction left unmatched. Germline V gene data show CDR1 as MNHEY and CDR2 as SVGAGI. The CDR3 protein is CASRTADRVNSPLHF. The CDR3 bases are TGTGCCAGCAGGACCGCCGACAGGGTAAATTCACCCCTCCACTTT.

The CDR3 reads CASSDKGNSRSPLHF. CDR3 bases: TGTGCCAGCTCAGACAAGGGGAATTCGCGCTCACCCCTCCACTTT. The V gene is TRBV18, the J gene TRBJ1-6, with D maybe TRBD1 (5 bases). CDR1 and CDR2 (germline): KGHSH, LQKENI. The CDR3 spans 15 residues. The germline V and J ends were trimmed by 5 bases and 10 bases, with 18 bases remaining between them.

V is TRBV6-5 and J is TRBJ1-2; D is unclear. CDR3 length: 14 residues. V shed 5 bases and J shed 5 bases, with 15 bases lying between them. Per germline, CDR1 MNHEY and CDR2 SVGAGI. CDR3 sequence (DNA): TGTGCCAGCAGTCGCCTCGGGTACGATTATGGCTACACCTTC. Residues: CASSRLGYDYGYTF.

A remark on this clone: The identical CDR3 is also encoded by other nucleotide sequences in the sample. The V gene is TRBV18, the J gene TRBJ2-7; 9 nucleotides line up with TRBD1. Germline assignment: CDR1 KGHSH and CDR2 LQKENI. V gave up 6 bases and J gave up 2 bases; unmatched junction bases: 8. This CDR3 has 15 residues. The chain's CDR3 is CASSPTGTGTYEQYF. CDR3 DNA: TGTGCCAGCTCGCCCACCGGGACAGGGACCTACGAGCAGTACTTC.

The chain links TRBV30 to TRBJ1-2; 8 bases match TRBD1. Per germline, CDR1 GTSNPN and CDR2 SVGIG (reference sequence). V was pared by 3 bases and J by 3 bases, with 12 bases of the junction left unmatched. The CDR3 consists of 16 residues. CDR3 region: CAWRPPGTGLHYGYTF. CDR3 coding DNA: TGTGCCTGGAGGCCCCCGGGGACAGGTCTTCACTATGGCTACACCTTC.

The chain combines TRBV6-1 with TRBJ2-1; maybe TRBD2 (5 bases). Trimming took off 5 bases at V and 9 bases at J, with 20 bases between the two ends. The CDR3 sequence is 15 residues long. CDR1 is MNHNS and CDR2 is SASEGT in the germline V gene. The CDR3 protein is CASSRTRRVAIEQFF. CDR3 coding DNA: TGTGCCAGCAGTCGGACGAGGCGGGTGGCAATTGAGCAGTTCTTC.

The V gene is TRBV5-4, the J gene TRBJ2-1; 8 nucleotides match TRBD2. The CDR3 is 16 amino acids. CDR1 and CDR2 from the germline V gene are SGHNT and YYREEE (reference sequence). The junction had 6 bases not matched to a gene; V was cut back by 4 bases and J by 0 bases. Here the CDR3 DNA reads TGTGCCAGCAGCCCCGGGGGGGAAAGCTCCTACAATGAGCAGTTCTTC. This translates into CASSPGGESSYNEQFF.

Comments on this clone: The junction and the germline gene differ at one end; a read error may be behind it. The chain combines TRBV7-9 with TRBJ2-7; 9 bases are shared with TRBD1. Germline CDR1 SEHNR, CDR2 FQNEAQ (reference sequence). This CDR3 has 15 residues. Written as DNA, the CDR3 is TGTGCCCGCAGCGCTGGACAGGGGACCTCCTACGAGCAGTACTTC. Residues: CARSAGQGTSYEQYF.

The rearrangement uses TRBV5-6 and TRBJ2-7; D call uncertain. From germline, CDR1 is SGHDT and CDR2 YYEEEE. V lost 5 bases and J lost 0, with 9 bases in between. The CDR3 sequence is 13 residues long. CDR3 protein: CASSDFSSYEQYF. As DNA, the CDR3 is TGTGCCAGCAGTGATTTCAGCTCCTACGAGCAGTACTTC.

On this clone itself: The junction shows a germline mismatch at one end, possibly a read error. The chain recombines TRBV30 with TRBJ1-6; 10 positions agree with TRBD1. This CDR3 has 14 residues. Germline V gene lookup returns CDR1 GTSNPN and CDR2 SVGIG (reference sequence). The CDR3 coding sequence is TGTGCCTGGGGGGGGACAGGGGTAAGCTCACCCCCCCACTTT. Amino acid sequence: CAWGGTGVSSPPHF.

The J gene is TRBJ2-7, the V gene TRBV11-2, with D perhaps TRBD2 (5 bases). The germline V and J ends were trimmed by 1 base and 7 bases, with 11 bases remaining between them. The CDR3 is 13 amino acids. CDR1 is SGHAT, CDR2 FQNNGV, per germline. The CDR3 reads CASSLGSPGEQYF. The CDR3 DNA is TGTGCCAGCAGCTTAGGGAGCCCGGGGGAGCAGTACTTC.